This T cell receptor beta chain is drawn from a study of identical twins. Looked up from germline, CDR1 is LGHNA and CDR2 is YSLEER. This CDR3 is built from 15 residues. V trimming: 3 bases; J trimming: 8 bases; junction bases outside the gene matches: 9. Study-level points and caveats: With abundant cord blood beta clonotypes, insertions were fewer; memory repertoires showed no such pattern. Some out-of-frame alpha sequences were shared by twins, and these showed excess low generation probability.

Template switching (which added a universal primer site) was used, and cDNA carried unique molecular identifiers. One entry per CDR3 protein results from TCRdb running MiXCR on the 5' RACE reads. The sample lists some 660,000 distinct CDR3 sequences; 8.6% were seen once. At least ten counts were recorded for this clonotype. The target antigen is unknown. The same data also went into a second study, on yellow fever vaccine responses in identical twins. In that study: As reported, the vaccine T cell response of twins seemed partly convergent and partly personalized.

This chain links TRBV4-3 with TRBJ2-1; 8 bases line up with TRBD1. This TCR derives from a woman aged 18-29 years in good health. Sequenced: PBMCs. DNA for the CDR3: TGCGCCAGCAGCCAGGGTAAGACAGGGGATGATGAGCAGTTCTTC. This codes for CASSQGKTGDDEQFF.